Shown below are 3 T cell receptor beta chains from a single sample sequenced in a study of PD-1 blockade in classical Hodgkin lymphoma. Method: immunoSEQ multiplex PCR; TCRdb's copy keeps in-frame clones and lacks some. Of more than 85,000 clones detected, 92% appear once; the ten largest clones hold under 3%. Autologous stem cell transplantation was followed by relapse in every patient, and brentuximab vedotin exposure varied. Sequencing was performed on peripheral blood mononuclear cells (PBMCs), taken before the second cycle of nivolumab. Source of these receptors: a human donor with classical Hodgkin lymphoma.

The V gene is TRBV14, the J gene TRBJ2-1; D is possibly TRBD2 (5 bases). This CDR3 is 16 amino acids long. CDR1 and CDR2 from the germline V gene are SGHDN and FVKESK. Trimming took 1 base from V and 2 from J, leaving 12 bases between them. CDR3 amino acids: CASSQVAGLTYNEQFF. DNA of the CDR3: TGTGCCAGCAGCCAAGTAGCTGGACTCACCTACAATGAGCAGTTCTTC.

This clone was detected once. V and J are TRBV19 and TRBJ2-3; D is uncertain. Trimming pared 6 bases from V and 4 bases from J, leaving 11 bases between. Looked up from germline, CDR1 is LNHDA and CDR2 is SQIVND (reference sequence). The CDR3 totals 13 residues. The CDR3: CASRPSGPDTQYF. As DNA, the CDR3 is TGTGCCAGTAGGCCTTCCGGACCAGATACGCAGTATTTT.

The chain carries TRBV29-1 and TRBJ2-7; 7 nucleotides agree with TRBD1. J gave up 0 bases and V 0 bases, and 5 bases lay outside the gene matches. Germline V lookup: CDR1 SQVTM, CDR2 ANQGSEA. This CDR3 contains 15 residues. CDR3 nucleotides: TGCAGCGTTGAAGAGGGGACAGCGAGCTCCTACGAGCAGTACTTC. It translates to CSVEEGTASSYEQYF.